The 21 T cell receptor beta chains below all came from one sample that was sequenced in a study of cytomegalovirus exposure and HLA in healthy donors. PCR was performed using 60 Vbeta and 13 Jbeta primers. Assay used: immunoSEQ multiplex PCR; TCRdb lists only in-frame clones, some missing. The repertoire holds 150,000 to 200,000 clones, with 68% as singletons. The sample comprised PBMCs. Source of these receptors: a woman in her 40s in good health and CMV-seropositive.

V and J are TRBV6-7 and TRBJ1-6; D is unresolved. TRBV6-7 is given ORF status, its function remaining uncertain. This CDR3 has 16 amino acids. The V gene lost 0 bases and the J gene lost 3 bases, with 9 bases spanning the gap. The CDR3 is CASSYSGSGYNSPLHF. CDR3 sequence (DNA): TGTGCCAGCAGTTACTCGGGCAGCGGCTATAATTCACCCCTCCACTTT.

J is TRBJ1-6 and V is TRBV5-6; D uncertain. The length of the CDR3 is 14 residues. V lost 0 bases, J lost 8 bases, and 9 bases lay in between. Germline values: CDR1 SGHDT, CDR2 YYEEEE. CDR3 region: CASSLGSRDSPLHF. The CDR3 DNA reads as TGTGCCAGCAGCTTGGGGTCCCGGGATTCACCCCTCCACTTT.

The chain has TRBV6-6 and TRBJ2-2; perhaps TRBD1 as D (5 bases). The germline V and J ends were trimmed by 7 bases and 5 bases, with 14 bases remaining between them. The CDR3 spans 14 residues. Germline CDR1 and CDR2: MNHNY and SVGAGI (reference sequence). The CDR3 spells CASTSTQGTGELFF. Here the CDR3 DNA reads TGTGCCAGCACCTCCACCCAGGGTACCGGGGAGCTGTTTTTT.

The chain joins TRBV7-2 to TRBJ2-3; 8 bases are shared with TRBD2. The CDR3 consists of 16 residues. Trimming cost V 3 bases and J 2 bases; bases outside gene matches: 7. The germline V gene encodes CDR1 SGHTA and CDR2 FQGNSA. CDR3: CASSFRQRGSTDTQYF. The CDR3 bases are TGTGCCAGCAGCTTCAGGCAGCGGGGGTCCACAGATACGCAGTATTTT. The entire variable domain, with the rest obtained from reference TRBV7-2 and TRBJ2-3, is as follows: GAGVSQSPSNKVTEKGKDVELRCDPISGHTALYWYRQSLGQGLEFLIYFQGNSAPDKSGLPSDRFSAERTGGSVSTLTIQRTQQEDSAVYLCASSFRQRGSTDTQYFGPGTRLTVL.

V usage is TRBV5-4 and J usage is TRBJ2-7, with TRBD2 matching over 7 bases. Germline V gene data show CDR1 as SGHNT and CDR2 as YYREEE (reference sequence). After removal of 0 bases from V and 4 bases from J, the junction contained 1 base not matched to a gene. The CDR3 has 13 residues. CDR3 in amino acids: CASSLGGGYEQYF. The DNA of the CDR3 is TGTGCCAGCAGCTTGGGCGGGGGTTACGAGCAGTACTTC.

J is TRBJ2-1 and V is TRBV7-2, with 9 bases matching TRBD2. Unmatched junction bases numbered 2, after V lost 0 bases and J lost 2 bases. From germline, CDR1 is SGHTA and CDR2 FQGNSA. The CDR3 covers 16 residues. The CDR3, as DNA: TGTGCCAGCAGCTTAGCTGCGGGAGGGCCCTACAATGAGCAGTTCTTC. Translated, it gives CASSLAAGGPYNEQFF.

The CDR3 region has the DNA TGTGCCAGTAGCCGACTAGCGGGGTCCTACAATGAGCAGTTCTTC. Encoded protein: CASSRLAGSYNEQFF. This chain links TRBV19 with TRBJ2-1; 11 bases fit TRBD2. Per germline, CDR1 LNHDA and CDR2 SQIVND (reference sequence). This CDR3 is built from 15 residues. V dropped 6 bases and J dropped 1; count of bases not matched to a gene: 2.

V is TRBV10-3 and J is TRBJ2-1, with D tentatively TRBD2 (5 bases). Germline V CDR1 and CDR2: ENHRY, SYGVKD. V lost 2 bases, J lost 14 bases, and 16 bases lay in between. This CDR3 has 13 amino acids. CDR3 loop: CAISENRDYKEFF. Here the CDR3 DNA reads TGTGCCATCAGTGAGAATCGAGACTACAAGGAGTTCTTC.

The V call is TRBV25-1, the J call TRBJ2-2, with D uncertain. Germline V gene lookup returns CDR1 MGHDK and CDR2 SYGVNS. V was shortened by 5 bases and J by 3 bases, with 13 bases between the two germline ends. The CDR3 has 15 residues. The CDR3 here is CASSLDKLYTGELFF. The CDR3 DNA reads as TGTGCCAGCAGTTTAGACAAGTTATACACCGGGGAGCTGTTTTTT.

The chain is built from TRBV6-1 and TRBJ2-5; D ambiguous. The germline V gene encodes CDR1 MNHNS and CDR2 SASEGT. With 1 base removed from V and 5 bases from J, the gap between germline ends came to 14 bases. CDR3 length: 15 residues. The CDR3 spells CASSEGTRPRETQYF. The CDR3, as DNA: TGTGCCAGCAGTGAAGGAACGCGTCCGAGGGAGACCCAGTACTTC.

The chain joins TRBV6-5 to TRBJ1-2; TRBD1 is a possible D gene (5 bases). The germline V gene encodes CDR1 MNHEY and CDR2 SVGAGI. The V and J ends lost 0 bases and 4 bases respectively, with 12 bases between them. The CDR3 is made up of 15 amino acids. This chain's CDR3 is CASSYSGVRGYGYTF. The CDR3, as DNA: TGTGCCAGCAGTTACTCGGGGGTGCGGGGCTATGGCTACACCTTC.

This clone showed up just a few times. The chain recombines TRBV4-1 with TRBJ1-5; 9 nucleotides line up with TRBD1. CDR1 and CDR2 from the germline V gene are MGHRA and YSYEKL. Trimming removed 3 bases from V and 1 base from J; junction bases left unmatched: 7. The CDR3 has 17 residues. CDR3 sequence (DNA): TGCGCCAGCAGCCACGTTGCACAGGGGGCCAGCAATCAGCCCCAGCATTTT. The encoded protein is CASSHVAQGASNQPQHF.

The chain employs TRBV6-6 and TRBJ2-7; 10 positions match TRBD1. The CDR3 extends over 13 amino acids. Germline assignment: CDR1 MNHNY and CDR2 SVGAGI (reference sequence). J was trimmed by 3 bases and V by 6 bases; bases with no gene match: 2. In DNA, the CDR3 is TGTGCCAGCAGGGGGACAGGGGACTACGAGCAGTACTTC. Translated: CASRGTGDYEQYF.

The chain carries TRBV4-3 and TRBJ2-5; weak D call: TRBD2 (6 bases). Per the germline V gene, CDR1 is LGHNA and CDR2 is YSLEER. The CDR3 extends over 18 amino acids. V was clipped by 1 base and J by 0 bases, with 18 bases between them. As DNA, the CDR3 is TGCGCCAGCAGCCAAGGTAGCGGAGGAGAGGGGTACCAAGAGACCCAGTACTTC. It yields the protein CASSQGSGGEGYQETQYF.

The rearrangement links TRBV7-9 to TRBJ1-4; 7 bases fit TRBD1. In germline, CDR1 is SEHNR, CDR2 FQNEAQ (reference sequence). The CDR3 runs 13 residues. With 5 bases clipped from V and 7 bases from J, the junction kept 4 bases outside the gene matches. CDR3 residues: CASSRSGGEKLFF. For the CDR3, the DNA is TGTGCCAGCAGCCGATCAGGGGGTGAAAAACTGTTTTTT.

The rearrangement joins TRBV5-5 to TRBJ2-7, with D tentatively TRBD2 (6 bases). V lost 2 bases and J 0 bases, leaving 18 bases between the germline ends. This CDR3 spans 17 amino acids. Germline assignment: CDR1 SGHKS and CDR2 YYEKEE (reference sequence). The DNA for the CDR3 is TGTGCCAGCAGCTTTGACCTCGGGACTTTCGACTCCTACGAGCAGTACTTC. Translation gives CASSFDLGTFDSYEQYF.

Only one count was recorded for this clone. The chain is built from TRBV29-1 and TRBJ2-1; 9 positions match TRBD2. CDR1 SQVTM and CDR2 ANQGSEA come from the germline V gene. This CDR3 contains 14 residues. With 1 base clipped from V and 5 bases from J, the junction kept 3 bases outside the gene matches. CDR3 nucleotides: TGCAGCGTTGAAGGCCGACTAGCGGACAATGAGCAGTTCTTC. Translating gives CSVEGRLADNEQFF.

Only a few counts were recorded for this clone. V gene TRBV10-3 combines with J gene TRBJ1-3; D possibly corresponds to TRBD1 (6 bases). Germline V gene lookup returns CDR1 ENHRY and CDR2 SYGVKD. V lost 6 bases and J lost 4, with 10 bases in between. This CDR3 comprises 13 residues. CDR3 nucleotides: TGTGCCATCAGCCAGGGGTACGGAAACACCATATATTTT. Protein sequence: CAISQGYGNTIYF.

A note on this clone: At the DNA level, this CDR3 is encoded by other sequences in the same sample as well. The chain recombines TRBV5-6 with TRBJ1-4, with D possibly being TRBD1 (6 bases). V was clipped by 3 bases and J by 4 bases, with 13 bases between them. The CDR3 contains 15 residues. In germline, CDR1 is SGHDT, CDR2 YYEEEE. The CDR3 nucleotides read TGTGCCAGCAGCTGGCGGACAGAGCTTAATGAAAAACTGTTTTTT. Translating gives CASSWRTELNEKLFF. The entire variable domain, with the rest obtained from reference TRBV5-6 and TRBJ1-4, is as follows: DAGVTQSPTHLIKTRGQQVTLRCSPKSGHDTVSWYQQALGQGPQFIFQYYEEEERQRGNFPDRFSGHQFPNYSSELNVNALLLGDSALYLCASSWRTELNEKLFFGSGTQLSVL.

The CDR3 reads CASSQEVGGQTEAFF. Written as DNA, the CDR3 is TGTGCCAGCAGCCAAGAAGTTGGGGGCCAGACTGAAGCTTTCTTT. The chain carries TRBV4-2 and TRBJ1-1, with D possibly matching TRBD1 (6 bases). This CDR3 is 15 amino acids long. Germline assignment: CDR1 LGHNA and CDR2 YNFKEQ. V lost 0 bases, J lost 5 bases, and 13 bases lay in between.

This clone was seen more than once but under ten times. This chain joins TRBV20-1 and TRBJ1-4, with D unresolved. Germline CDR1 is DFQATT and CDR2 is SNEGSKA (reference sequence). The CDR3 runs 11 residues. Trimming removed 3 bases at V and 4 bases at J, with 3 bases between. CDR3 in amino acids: CSARYNEKLFF. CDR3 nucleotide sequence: TGCAGTGCTAGGTATAATGAAAAACTGTTTTTT.